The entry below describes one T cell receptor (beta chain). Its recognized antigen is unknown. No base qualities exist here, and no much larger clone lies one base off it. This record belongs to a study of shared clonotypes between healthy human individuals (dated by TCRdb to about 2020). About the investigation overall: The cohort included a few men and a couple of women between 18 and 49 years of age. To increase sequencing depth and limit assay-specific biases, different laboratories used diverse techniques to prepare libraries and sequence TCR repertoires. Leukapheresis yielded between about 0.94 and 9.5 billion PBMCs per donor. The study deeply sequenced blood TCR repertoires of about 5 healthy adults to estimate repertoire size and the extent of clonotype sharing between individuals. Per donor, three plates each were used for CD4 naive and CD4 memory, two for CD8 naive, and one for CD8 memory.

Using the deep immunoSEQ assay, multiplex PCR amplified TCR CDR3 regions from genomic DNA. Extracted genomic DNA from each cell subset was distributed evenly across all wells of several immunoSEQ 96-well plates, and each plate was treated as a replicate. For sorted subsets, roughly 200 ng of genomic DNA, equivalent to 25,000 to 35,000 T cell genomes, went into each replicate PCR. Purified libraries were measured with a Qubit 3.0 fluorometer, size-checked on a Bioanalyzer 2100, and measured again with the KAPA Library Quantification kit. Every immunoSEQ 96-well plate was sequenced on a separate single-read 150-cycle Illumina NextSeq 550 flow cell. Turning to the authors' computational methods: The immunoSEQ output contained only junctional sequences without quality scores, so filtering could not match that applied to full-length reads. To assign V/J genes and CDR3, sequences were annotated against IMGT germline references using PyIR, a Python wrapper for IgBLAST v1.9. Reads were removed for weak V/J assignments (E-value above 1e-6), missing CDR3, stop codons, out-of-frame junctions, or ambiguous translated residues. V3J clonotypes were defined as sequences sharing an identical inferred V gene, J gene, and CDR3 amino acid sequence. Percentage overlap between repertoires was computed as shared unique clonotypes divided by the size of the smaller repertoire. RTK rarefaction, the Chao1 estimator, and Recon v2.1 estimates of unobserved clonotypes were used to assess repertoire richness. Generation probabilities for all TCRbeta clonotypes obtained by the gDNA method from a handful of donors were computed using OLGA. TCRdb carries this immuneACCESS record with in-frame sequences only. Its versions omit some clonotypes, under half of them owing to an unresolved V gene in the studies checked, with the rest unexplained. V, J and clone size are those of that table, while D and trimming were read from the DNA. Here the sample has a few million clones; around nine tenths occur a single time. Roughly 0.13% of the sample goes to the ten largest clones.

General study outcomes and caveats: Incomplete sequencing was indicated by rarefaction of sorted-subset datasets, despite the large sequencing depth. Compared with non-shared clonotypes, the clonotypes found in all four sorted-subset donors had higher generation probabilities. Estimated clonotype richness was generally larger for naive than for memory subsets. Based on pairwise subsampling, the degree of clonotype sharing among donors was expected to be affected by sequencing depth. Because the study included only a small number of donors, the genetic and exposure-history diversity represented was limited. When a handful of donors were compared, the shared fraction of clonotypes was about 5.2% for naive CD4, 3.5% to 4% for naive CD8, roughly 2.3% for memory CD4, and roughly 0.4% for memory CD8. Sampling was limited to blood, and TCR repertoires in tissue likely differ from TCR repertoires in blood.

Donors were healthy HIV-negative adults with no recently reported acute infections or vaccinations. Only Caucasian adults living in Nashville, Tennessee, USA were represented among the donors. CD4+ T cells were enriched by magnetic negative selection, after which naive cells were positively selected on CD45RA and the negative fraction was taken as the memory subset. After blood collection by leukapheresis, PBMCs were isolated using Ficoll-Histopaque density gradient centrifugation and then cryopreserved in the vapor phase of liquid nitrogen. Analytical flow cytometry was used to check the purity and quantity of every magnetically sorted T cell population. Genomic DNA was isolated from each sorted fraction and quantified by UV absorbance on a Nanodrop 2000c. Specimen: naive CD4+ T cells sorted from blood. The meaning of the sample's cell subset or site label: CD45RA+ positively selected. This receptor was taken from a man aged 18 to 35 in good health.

The encoded CDR3 is CASSGTDHTYEQYF. The nucleotide sequence reads TGTGCCAGCAGTGGGACAGACCATACCTACGAGCAGTACTTC. The rearrangement combines TRBV6-6 with TRBJ2-7, with 7 middle bases fitting TRBD1. According to the germline V gene (reference sequence), CDR1 reads MNHNY and CDR2 reads SVGAGI. V has 5 bases trimmed and J has 2 bases trimmed; junction bases matching no gene number 6. Spanning cysteine to phenylalanine, the CDR3 consists of 14 amino acids. Left in the record is the CDR3 DNA by itself, 42 bases read in frame from the first base.